These T cell receptor beta chains were read from a single sample in a study of cytomegalovirus exposure and HLA in healthy donors. Generated by immunoSEQ multiplex PCR, the TCRdb table keeps only in-frame clones and is missing some. The sample holds roughly 100,000 clones, about 85% seen once. The specimen sequenced was PBMCs. These receptors were obtained from a man aged 25-45 years in good health and CMV-seronegative. Each CDR3 is given with its conserved first and last residue. D genes are given only for firm matches. Only some rows state a clone size, as once, few, many or a class for expanded clones.

NA	TRBV5-1	TRBJ2-3	once	CASSLVLTSTDTQYF	TGCGCCAGCAGCTTAGTACTTACTAGCACAGATACGCAGTATTTT
TRBD1	TRBV2	TRBJ2-7	NA	CASTRQGGVSYEQYF	TGTGCCAGCACCCGACAGGGGGGAGTGTCCTACGAGCAGTACTTC
NA	TRBV9	TRBJ2-7	NA	CASSPRTRAYGSYEQYF	TGTGCCAGCAGCCCTAGAACCAGGGCCTACGGGTCCTACGAGCAGTACTTC
NA	TRBV19	TRBJ1-6	NA	CASSIGNSPLHF	TGTGCCAGTAGTATCGGTAATTCACCCCTCCACTTT
TRBD1	TRBV15	TRBJ2-7	NA	CATSREQGGHEQYF	TGTGCCACCAGCAGAGAACAGGGGGGCCACGAGCAGTACTTC
TRBD1	TRBV9	TRBJ2-5	NA	CASSTDRGLETQYF	TGTGCCAGCAGCACGGACAGGGGGCTGGAGACCCAGTACTTC
TRBD2	TRBV29-1	TRBJ2-3	NA	CSVMGLVYTDTQYF	TGCAGCGTTATGGGACTAGTCTACACAGATACGCAGTATTTT
TRBD1	TRBV18	TRBJ2-7	once	CASSWDSSYEQYF	TGTGCCAGCTCCTGGGACAGCTCCTACGAGCAGTACTTC
NA	TRBV5-6	TRBJ1-2	NA	CASSLSPGHYGYTF	TGTGCCAGCAGCTTATCCCCAGGCCACTATGGCTACACCTTC
TRBD2	TRBV2	TRBJ2-5	NA	CASRGGTSGNQETQYF	TGTGCCAGCAGGGGGGGGACTAGCGGAAACCAAGAGACCCAGTACTTC
NA	TRBV7-3	TRBJ2-2	NA	CASSLGGAGELFF	TGTGCCAGCAGCTTAGGAGGGGCCGGGGAGCTGTTTTTT
TRBD1	TRBV6-1	TRBJ2-5	NA	CASSEGQGRQETQYF	TGTGCCAGCAGTGAAGGACAGGGGAGGCAAGAGACCCAGTACTTC
TRBD1	TRBV15	TRBJ1-2	few	CATSRETGIRYGYTF	TGTGCCACCAGCAGAGAGACAGGGATCCGATATGGCTACACCTTC
TRBD1	TRBV4-1	TRBJ2-5	NA	CASSQDRETQYF	TGCGCCAGCAGCCAGGACAGGGAGACCCAGTACTTC
TRBD1	TRBV18	TRBJ1-5	NA	CASSPLPRDRGGNQPQHF	TGTGCCAGCTCACCACTCCCCCGTGACAGGGGTGGCAATCAGCCCCAGCATTTT
NA	TRBV30	TRBJ2-3	NA	CAWSPRMDTQYF	TGTGCCTGGAGTCCCAGGATGGATACGCAGTATTTT
NA	TRBV18	TRBJ2-7	NA	CATTEEAYEQYF	TGTGCCACGACAGAAGAAGCTTACGAGCAGTACTTC
TRBD2	TRBV5-4	TRBJ2-5	NA	CASTRGPSGSIRQETQYF	TGTGCCAGCACCCGGGGGCCTAGCGGGAGCATTAGGCAAGAGACCCAGTACTTC
NA	TRBV13	TRBJ2-1	NA	CASSLGLRLEYNEQFF	TGTGCCAGCAGCTTAGGCCTCCGATTGGAGTACAATGAGCAGTTCTTC
TRBD2	TRBV11-1	TRBJ2-7	NA	CASSSRGGAQYEQYF	TGTGCCAGCAGCTCCCGGGGAGGGGCGCAGTACGAGCAGTACTTC
TRBD1	TRBV5-4	TRBJ1-2	NA	CASSSPDRGYNYGYTF	TGTGCCAGCAGCTCACCAGACAGGGGATATAACTATGGCTACACCTTC
NA	TRBV29-1	TRBJ2-1	NA	CSVALDYNEQFF	TGCAGCGTTGCCCTAGACTACAATGAGCAGTTCTTC
TRBD2	TRBV6-4	TRBJ2-7	few	CASSDSSGRREQYF	TGTGCCAGCAGTGACTCCAGCGGGAGGAGGGAGCAGTACTTC
NA	TRBV27	TRBJ2-2	NA	CASSPGGGFDTGELFF	TGTGCCAGCAGTCCGGGCGGAGGGTTCGACACCGGGGAGCTGTTTTTT
NA	TRBV28	TRBJ1-2	NA	CATAGWGDNYGYTF	TGTGCCACCGCGGGCTGGGGTGATAACTATGGCTACACCTTC
NA	TRBV29-1	TRBJ2-1	NA	CSVEGGRGATAGQFF	TGCAGCGTTGAAGGGGGGCGAGGGGCTACTGCGGGGCAGTTCTTC
NA	TRBV4-1	TRBJ2-1	NA	CASSQAFTRDYNEQFF	TGCGCCAGCAGCCAAGCTTTTACCCGGGACTACAATGAGCAGTTCTTC
TRBD2	TRBV5-1	TRBJ2-5	NA	CASSLGLAGETQYF	TGCGCCAGCAGCTTAGGACTAGCGGGTGAGACCCAGTACTTC
TRBD1	TRBV12-5	TRBJ1-1	few	CASGLSGDRGTFF	TGTGCTAGTGGTTTGTCAGGGGACAGGGGAACTTTCTTT
NA	TRBV10-3	TRBJ2-3	once	CAIQLGGARTDTQYF	TGTGCCATACAATTAGGGGGGGCCCGGACAGATACGCAGTATTTT
TRBD2	TRBV4-1	TRBJ2-3	NA	CASSSVAGRRTDTQYF	TGCGCCAGCAGCAGTGTAGCGGGAAGGCGCACAGATACGCAGTATTTT
NA	TRBV10-1	TRBJ2-7	NA	CASSLITGIGSYEQYF	TGCGCCAGCAGCTTAATTACAGGCATAGGCTCCTACGAGCAGTACTTC
NA	TRBV27	TRBJ2-2	NA	CASSLMTEVGELFF	TGTGCCAGCAGCCTAATGACAGAGGTCGGGGAGCTGTTTTTT
NA	TRBV6-6	TRBJ1-4	NA	CASSPRGGDEKLFF	TGTGCCAGCAGCCCCCGGGGTGGGGATGAAAAACTGTTTTTT
NA	TRBV2	TRBJ1-3	few	CASSESYRGNTIYF	TGTGCCAGCAGTGAGTCGTACCGCGGGAACACCATATATTTT
TRBD1	TRBV28	TRBJ1-2	NA	CASSFPTGEWYGYTF	TGTGCCAGCAGTTTTCCGACAGGGGAATGGTATGGCTACACCTTC
NA	TRBV4-2	TRBJ2-6	NA	CASSSTSGANVLTF	TGTGCCAGCAGCTCCACTAGTGGGGCCAACGTCCTGACTTTC
NA	TRBV15	TRBJ2-5	NA	CATSRDPSEETQYF	TGTGCCACCAGCAGAGATCCCTCCGAGGAGACCCAGTACTTC
TRBD1	TRBV6-5	TRBJ1-5	NA	CASSYSTGSSQPQHF	TGTGCCAGCAGTTACTCGACAGGGTCCAGTCAGCCCCAGCATTTT
TRBD1	TRBV19	TRBJ2-1	once	CASSFGQGVTNEQFF	TGTGCCAGTAGTTTCGGACAGGGAGTAACCAATGAGCAGTTCTTC